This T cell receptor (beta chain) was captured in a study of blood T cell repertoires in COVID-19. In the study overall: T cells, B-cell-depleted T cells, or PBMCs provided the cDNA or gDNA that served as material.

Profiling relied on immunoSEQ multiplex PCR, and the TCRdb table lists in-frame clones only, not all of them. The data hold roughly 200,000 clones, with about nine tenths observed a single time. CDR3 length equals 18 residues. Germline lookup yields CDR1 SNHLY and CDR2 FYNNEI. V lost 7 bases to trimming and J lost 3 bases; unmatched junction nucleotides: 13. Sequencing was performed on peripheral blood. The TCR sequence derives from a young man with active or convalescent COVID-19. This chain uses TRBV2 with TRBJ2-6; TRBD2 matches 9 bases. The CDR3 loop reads CASNYRAGGRNGANVLTF. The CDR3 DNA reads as TGTGCCAGCAACTACCGAGCGGGAGGACGTAATGGGGCCAACGTCCTGACTTTC.